This entry describes one T cell receptor (beta chain). This receptor's antigen is unknown. Per-nucleotide qualities are absent, and no much larger clonotype sits a single base away. This specimen comes from a study of T-cell reconstitution after alpha-beta-depleted transplantation in children (TCRdb year 2016). With respect to the entire study: Using TCR repertoire profiling, the study followed T-cell immune reconstitution in a quantitative way in children after TCRalphabeta/CD19-depleted allogeneic hematopoietic cell transplantation.

Library creation used PCR. This sample was sequenced with an Illumina HiSeq 2500. To normalize quantification of the TCRbeta repertoire, the TCR libraries were built with molecular barcoding that relied on unique molecular identifiers. The public reads were quality trimmed at Q25 with fastp and then assembled into clones with MiXCR by TCRdb, keeping productive beta chains. Every distinct CDR3 protein forms one entry, paired with its most common genes and DNA. This sample lists under 450,000 distinct CDR3 sequences; roughly 15% were detected once. The ten largest clones capture 25% to 30% of the sample. The sample's treatment or condition label is to be understood as: allogeneic hematopoietic cell transplantation with graft depleted of TCRalphabeta T cells and CD19 B cells. Transplant recipients were children who received TCRalphabeta/CD19-depleted allogeneic hematopoietic cell grafts. General conclusions and limits of the study: The high TCRbeta diversity at day 60 in some patients was ascribed to recipient T cells and intrathymic progenitors that had survived conditioning. The apparently early alphabetaT-cell count recovery about two months after transplant was reportedly dependent on only several hundred rapidly expanded clones derived from non-depleted graft cells. Hyperexpanded clone frequencies declined over subsequent months; after one year, T-cell counts and TCRbeta diversity were mostly attributed to newly produced T cells.

Via the germline V gene, CDR1 is ENHRY and CDR2 SYGVKD. The CDR3 spans 17 residues, from the cysteine through the phenylalanine. Only the CDR3 DNA is retained, 51 bases long and in frame from the first base. The junction shows trimming of 2 bases on V and 4 bases on J, plus 19 bases between the germline ends. The rearrangement joined TRBV10-3 to TRBJ2-3; the best D guess is TRBD1, with 5 bases matching. Specimen: PBMCs, mostly from graft donor cells, collected 360 days after TCRalphabeta/CD19-depleted stem cell transplant. The sequence was obtained from a boy in the first two years of life who had a stem cell transplant for Wiskott-Aldrich syndrome, so the T cells may come from the graft donor. CDR3 protein: CAISEPFGQALPDTQYF. The DNA reads TGTGCCATCAGTGAGCCCTTCGGACAAGCCTTGCCAGATACGCAGTATTTT.